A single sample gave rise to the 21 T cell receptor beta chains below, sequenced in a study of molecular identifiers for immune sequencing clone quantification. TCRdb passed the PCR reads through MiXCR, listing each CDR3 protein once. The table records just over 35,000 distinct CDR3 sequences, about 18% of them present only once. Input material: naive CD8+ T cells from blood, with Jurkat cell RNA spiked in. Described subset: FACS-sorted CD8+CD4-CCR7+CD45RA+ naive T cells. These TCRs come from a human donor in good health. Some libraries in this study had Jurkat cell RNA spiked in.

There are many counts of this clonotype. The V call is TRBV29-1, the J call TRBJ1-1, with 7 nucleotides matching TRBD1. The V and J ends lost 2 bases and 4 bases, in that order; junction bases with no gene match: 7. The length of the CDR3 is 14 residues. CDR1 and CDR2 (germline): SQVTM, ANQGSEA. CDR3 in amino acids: CSVEPKQGRTEAFF. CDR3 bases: TGCAGCGTTGAACCGAAACAGGGGCGCACTGAAGCTTTCTTT.

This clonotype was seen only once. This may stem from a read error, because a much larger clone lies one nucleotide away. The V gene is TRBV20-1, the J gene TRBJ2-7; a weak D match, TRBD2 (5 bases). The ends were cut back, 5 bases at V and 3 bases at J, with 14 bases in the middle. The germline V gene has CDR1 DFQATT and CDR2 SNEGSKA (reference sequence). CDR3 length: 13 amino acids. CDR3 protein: CSAQDSQDYEQYF. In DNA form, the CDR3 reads TGCAGTGCTCAGGACTCCCAAGACTACGAGCAGTACTTC.

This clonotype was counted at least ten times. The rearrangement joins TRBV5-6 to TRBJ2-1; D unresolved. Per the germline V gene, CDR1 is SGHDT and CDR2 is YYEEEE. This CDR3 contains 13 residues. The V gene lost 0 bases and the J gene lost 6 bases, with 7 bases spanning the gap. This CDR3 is CASSLDELNEQFF. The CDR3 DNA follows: TGTGCCAGCAGCTTGGATGAGCTCAATGAGCAGTTCTTC. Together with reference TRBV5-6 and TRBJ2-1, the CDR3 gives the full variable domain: DAGVTQSPTHLIKTRGQQVTLRCSPKSGHDTVSWYQQALGQGPQFIFQYYEEEERQRGNFPDRFSGHQFPNYSSELNVNALLLGDSALYLCASSLDELNEQFFGPGTRLTVL.

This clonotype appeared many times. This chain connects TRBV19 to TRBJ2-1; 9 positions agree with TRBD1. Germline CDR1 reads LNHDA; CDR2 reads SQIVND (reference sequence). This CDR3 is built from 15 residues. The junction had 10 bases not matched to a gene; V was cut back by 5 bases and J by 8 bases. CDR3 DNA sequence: TGTGCCAGTAGTTTCACATACAGGGGGCAGGATGAGCAGTTCTTC. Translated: CASSFTYRGQDEQFF.

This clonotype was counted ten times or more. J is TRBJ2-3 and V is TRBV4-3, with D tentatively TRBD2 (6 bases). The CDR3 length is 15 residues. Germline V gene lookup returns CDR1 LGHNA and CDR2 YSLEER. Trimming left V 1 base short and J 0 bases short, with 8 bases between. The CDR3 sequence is CASSQGAGSTDTQYF. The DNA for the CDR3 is TGCGCCAGCAGCCAAGGGGCGGGAAGCACAGATACGCAGTATTTT.

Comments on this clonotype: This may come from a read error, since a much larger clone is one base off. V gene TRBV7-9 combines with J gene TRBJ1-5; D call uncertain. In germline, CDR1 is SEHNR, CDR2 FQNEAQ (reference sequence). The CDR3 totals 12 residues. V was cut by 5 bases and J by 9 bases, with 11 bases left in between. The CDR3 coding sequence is TGTGCCAGCAGCCATAGCCCGGGGCCCCAGCATTTT. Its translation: CASSHSPGPQHF.

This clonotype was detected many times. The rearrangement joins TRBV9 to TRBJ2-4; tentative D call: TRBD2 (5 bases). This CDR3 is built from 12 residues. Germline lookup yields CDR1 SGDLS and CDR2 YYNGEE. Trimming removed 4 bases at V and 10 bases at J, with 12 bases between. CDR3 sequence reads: CASSSEAGIQYF. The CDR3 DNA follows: TGTGCCAGCAGCTCAGAGGCGGGTATTCAGTACTTC. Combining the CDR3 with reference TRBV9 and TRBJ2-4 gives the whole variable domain DSGVTQTPKHLITATGQRVTLRCSPRSGDLSVYWYQQSLDQGLQFLIQYYNGEERAKGNILERFSAQQFPDLHSELNLSSLELGDSALYFCASSSEAGIQYFGAGTRLSVL.

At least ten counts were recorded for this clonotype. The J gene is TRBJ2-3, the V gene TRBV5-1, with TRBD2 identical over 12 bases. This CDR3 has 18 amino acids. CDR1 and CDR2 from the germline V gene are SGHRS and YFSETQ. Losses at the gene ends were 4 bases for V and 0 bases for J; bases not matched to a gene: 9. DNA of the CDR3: TGCGCCAGCAGCGAAGGACTAGCGGGGCGGCACAGCACAGATACGCAGTATTTT. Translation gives CASSEGLAGRHSTDTQYF.

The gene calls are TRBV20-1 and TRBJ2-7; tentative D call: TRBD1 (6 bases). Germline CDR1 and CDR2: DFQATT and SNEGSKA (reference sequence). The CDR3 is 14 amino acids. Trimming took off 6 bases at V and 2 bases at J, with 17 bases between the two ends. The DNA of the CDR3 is TGCAGTGCCGAACCCCAGGGGATCCCCTACGAGCAGTACTTC. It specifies CSAEPQGIPYEQYF.

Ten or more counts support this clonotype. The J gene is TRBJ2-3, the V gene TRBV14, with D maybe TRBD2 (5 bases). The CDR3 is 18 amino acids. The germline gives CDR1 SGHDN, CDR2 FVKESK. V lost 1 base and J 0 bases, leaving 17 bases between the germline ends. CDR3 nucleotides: TGTGCCAGCAGCCAAGGGGTAAGAGGGATCCACAGCACAGATACGCAGTATTTT. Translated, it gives CASSQGVRGIHSTDTQYF.

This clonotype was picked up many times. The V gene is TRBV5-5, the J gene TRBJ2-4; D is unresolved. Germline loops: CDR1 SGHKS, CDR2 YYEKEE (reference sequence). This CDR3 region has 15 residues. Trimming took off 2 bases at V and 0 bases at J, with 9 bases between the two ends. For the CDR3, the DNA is TGTGCCAGCAGCTTTTCGCACCTAGCCAAAAACATTCAGTACTTC. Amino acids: CASSFSHLAKNIQYF.

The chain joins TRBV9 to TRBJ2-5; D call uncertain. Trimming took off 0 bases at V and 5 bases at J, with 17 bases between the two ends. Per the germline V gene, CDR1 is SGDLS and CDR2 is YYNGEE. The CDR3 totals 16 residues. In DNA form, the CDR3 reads TGTGCCAGCAGCGTAGTAGACCTCGTGACCCCCGAGACCCAGTACTTC. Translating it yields CASSVVDLVTPETQYF.

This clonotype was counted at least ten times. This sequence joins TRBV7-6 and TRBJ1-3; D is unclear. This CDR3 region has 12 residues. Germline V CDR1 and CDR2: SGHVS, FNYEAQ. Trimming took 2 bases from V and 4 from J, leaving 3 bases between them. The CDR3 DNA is TGTGCCAGCAGCTTATCAGGAAACACCATATATTTT. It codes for CASSLSGNTIYF.

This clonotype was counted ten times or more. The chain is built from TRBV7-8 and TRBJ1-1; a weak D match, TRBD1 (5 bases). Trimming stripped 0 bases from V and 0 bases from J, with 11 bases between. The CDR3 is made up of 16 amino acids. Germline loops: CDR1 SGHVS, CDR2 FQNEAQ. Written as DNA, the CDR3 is TGTGCCAGCAGCTTAGCGGGGCAGAGCATGAACACTGAAGCTTTCTTT. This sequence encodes CASSLAGQSMNTEAFF.

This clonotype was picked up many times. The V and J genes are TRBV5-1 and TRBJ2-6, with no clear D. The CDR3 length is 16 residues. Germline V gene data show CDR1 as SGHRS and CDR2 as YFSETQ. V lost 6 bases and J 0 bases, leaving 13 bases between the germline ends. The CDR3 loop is CASNQDERSGANVLTF. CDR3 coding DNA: TGCGCCAGCAACCAGGACGAGCGCTCTGGGGCCAACGTCCTGACTTTC. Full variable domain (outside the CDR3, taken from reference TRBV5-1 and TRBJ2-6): KAGVTQTPRYLIKTRGQQVTLSCSPISGHRSVSWYQQTPGQGLQFLFEYFSETQRNKGNFPGRFSGRQFSNSRSEMNVSTLELGDSALYLCASNQDERSGANVLTFGAGSRLTVL.

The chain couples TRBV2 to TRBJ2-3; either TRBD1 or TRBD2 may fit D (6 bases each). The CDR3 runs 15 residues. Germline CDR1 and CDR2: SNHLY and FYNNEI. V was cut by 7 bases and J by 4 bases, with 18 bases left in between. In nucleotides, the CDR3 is TGTGCCAGCACTCCGAGGTGGGGGGCTGCAGATACGCAGTATTTT. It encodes CASTPRWGAADTQYF.

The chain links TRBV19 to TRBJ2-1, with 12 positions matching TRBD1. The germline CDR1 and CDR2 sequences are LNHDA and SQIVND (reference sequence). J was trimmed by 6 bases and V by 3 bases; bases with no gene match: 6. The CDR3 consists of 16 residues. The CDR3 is CASSIIGTGGPNEQFF. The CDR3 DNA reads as TGTGCCAGTAGTATCATTGGGACAGGGGGCCCCAATGAGCAGTTCTTC.

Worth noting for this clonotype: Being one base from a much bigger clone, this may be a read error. In nucleotides, the CDR3 is TGTGCCAGCAGCGACAGGAAGGGACTAGCGGGGGGGCGGGAGACCCAGTACTTC. It specifies CASSDRKGLAGGRETQYF. V is TRBV13 and J is TRBJ2-5; 16 nucleotides line up with TRBD2. This CDR3 has 18 amino acids. V dropped 5 bases and J dropped 5; count of bases not matched to a gene: 11. The germline V gene has CDR1 PRHDT and CDR2 FYEKMQ (reference sequence).

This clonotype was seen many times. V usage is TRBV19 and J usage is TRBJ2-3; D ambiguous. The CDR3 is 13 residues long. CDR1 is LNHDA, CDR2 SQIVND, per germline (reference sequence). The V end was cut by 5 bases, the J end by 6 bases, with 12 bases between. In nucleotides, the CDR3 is TGTGCCAGTAGTGAGGACCTTTCCGATACGCAGTATTTT. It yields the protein CASSEDLSDTQYF.

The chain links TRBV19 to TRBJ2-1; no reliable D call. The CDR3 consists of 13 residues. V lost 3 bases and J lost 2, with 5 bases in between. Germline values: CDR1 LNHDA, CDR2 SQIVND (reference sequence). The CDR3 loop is CASSINPYNEQFF. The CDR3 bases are TGTGCCAGTAGTATTAACCCCTACAATGAGCAGTTCTTC.

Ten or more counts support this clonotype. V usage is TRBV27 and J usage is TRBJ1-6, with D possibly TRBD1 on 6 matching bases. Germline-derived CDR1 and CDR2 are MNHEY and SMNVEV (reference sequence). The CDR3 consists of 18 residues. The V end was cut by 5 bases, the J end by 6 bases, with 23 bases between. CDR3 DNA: TGTGCCAGCAGTCTACTGAGGACGGGCGACAGGATTAATTCACCCCTCCACTTT. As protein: CASSLLRTGDRINSPLHF.